In its sample, the clone carrying this T cell receptor beta chain was seen once. Its antigen is undetermined. This entry comes from a study of cytomegalovirus exposure and HLA in healthy donors. Broader study findings: In a later analysis, a genetic analysis reported fewer productive-TCR N-insertions in an Asian-associated ancestry cluster than the cohort average.

PCR used 60 Vbeta primers and 13 Jbeta primers. Here immunoSEQ multiplex PCR was the method, and the copy in TCRdb shows in-frame clones only, minus some. The sample yields around 100,000 clones, roughly 77% seen once. This CDR3 is built from 14 residues. The germline V gene has CDR1 SGHTA and CDR2 FQGNSA. The ends lost 5 bases at V and 1 base at J; junction bases unmatched: 3. Sequenced material: PBMCs. The source of this sequence is a woman aged 18-29 years in good health and CMV-seropositive. V usage is TRBV7-2 and J usage is TRBJ2-5; 8 bases align to TRBD2. The CDR3, as DNA: TGTGCCAGCAGCCCCGGACTAGCCCAAGAGACCCAGTACTTC. The encoded protein is CASSPGLAQETQYF.